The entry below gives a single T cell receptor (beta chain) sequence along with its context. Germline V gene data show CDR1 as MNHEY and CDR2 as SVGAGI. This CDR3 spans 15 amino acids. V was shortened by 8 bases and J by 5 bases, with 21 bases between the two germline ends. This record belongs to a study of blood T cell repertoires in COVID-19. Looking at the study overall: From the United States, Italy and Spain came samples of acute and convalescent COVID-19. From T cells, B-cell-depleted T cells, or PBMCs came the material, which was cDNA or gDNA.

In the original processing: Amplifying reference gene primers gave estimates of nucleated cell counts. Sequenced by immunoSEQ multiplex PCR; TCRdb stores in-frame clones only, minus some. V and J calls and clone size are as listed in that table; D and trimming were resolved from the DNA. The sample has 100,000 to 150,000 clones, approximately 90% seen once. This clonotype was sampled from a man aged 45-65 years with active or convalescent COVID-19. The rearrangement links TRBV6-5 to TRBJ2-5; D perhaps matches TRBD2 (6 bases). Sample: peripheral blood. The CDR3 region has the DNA TGTGCCAGCGGAGCCTCGTCGGGGGACGGGGAGACCCAGTACTTC. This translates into CASGASSGDGETQYF.